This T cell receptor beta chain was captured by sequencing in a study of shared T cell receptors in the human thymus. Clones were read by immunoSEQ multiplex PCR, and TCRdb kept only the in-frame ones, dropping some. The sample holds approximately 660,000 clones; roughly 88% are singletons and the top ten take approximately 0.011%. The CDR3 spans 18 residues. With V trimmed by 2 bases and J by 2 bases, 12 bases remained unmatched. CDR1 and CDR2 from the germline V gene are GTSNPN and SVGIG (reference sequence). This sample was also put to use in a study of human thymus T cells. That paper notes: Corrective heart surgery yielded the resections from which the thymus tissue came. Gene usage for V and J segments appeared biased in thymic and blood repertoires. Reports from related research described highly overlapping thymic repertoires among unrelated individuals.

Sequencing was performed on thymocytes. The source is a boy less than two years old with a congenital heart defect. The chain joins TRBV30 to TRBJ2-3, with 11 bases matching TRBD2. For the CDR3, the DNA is TGTGCCTGGAGTTCCCGCCCGGGACTAGCGGTATCCACAGATACGCAGTATTTT. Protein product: CAWSSRPGLAVSTDTQYF.